The rows below give T cell receptor beta chains drawn from one sample of a study of blood T cell repertoires in COVID-19. This table comes from immunoSEQ multiplex PCR, and its TCRdb copy is limited to in-frame clones, with some not included. The table shows hundreds of thousands of clones, with roughly 82% occurring only once. The sample consisted of PBMCs or T cells enriched from blood (not recorded which). These receptors all stem from a woman aged 45-59 years who had recovered from COVID-19. Both conserved end residues are part of each CDR3. A D gene is named only where the DNA matches it firmly. The size field is filled for only some rows; it gives once, few, many or a size class.

J gene: TRBJ2-1
V gene: TRBV7-9
D gene: TRBD2
CDR3 length: 17
clone size: -
CDR3 protein: CASSLGVRGTSGDEQFF
CDR3 DNA: TGTGCCAGCAGCTTAGGGGTACGCGGGACTAGCGGCGATGAGCAGTTCTTC

J gene: TRBJ2-1
V gene: TRBV5-8
D gene: -
CDR3 length: 14
clone size: -
CDR3 protein: CASSSRTSYNEQFF
CDR3 DNA: TGTGCCAGCAGCTCCCGTACTAGCTACAATGAGCAGTTCTTC

J gene: TRBJ1-2
V gene: TRBV19
D gene: -
CDR3 length: 15
clone size: -
CDR3 protein: CASSIGMFGGQGYTF
CDR3 DNA: TGTGCCAGTAGTATCGGTATGTTCGGGGGGCAAGGCTACACCTTC

J gene: TRBJ2-7
V gene: TRBV6-5
D gene: -
CDR3 length: 13
clone size: -
CDR3 protein: CASDDRINYEQYF
CDR3 DNA: TGTGCCAGCGACGACAGAATAAACTACGAGCAGTACTTC

J gene: TRBJ1-1
V gene: TRBV3-1/TRBV3-2
D gene: -
CDR3 length: 14
clone size: once
CDR3 protein: CASSQEGSASGAFF
CDR3 DNA: TGTGCCAGCAGCCAGGAGGGGTCCGCAAGCGGAGCTTTCTTT

J gene: TRBJ2-1
V gene: TRBV24-1
D gene: -
CDR3 length: 16
clone size: -
CDR3 protein: CATSDTGPSSYNEQFF
CDR3 DNA: TGTGCCACCAGTGATACAGGGCCCAGCTCCTACAATGAGCAGTTCTTC

J gene: TRBJ2-2
V gene: TRBV7-6
D gene: TRBD2
CDR3 length: 18
clone size: -
CDR3 protein: CASSLEDNLAGGNGELFF
CDR3 DNA: TGTGCCAGCAGCTTAGAGGACAACCTAGCGGGGGGAAACGGGGAGCTGTTTTTT

J gene: TRBJ2-7
V gene: TRBV29-1
D gene: -
CDR3 length: 12
clone size: -
CDR3 protein: CSVVNRDYEQYF
CDR3 DNA: TGCAGCGTTGTAAACAGAGATTACGAGCAGTACTTC

J gene: TRBJ2-7
V gene: TRBV19
D gene: TRBD2
CDR3 length: 15
clone size: -
CDR3 protein: CASSSDGSGVYEQYF
CDR3 DNA: TGTGCCAGTAGTTCTGACGGTAGCGGGGTCTACGAGCAGTACTTC

J gene: TRBJ2-1
V gene: TRBV5-6
D gene: TRBD2
CDR3 length: 15
clone size: -
CDR3 protein: CASSLFAGGVNEQFF
CDR3 DNA: TGTGCCAGCAGCTTGTTCGCGGGAGGGGTGAATGAGCAGTTCTTC

J gene: TRBJ2-1
V gene: TRBV7-9
D gene: TRBD1
CDR3 length: 15
clone size: -
CDR3 protein: CARSSGTGGHNEQFF
CDR3 DNA: TGTGCCCGCAGTAGTGGGACAGGGGGCCACAATGAGCAGTTCTTC

J gene: TRBJ2-7
V gene: TRBV7-2
D gene: TRBD1
CDR3 length: 16
clone size: -
CDR3 protein: CASSLGYRTGGDEQYF
CDR3 DNA: TGTGCCAGCAGCTTAGGTTACCGGACAGGGGGCGACGAGCAGTACTTC

J gene: TRBJ2-3
V gene: TRBV18
D gene: TRBD2
CDR3 length: 17
clone size: -
CDR3 protein: CASSPPWASGITDTQYF
CDR3 DNA: TGTGCCAGCTCACCCCCTTGGGCTAGCGGGATCACAGATACGCAGTATTTT

J gene: TRBJ1-1
V gene: TRBV30
D gene: -
CDR3 length: 13
clone size: -
CDR3 protein: CAWSPGMNTEAFF
CDR3 DNA: TGTGCCTGGAGTCCGGGGATGAACACTGAAGCTTTCTTT

J gene: TRBJ1-2
V gene: TRBV30
D gene: -
CDR3 length: 12
clone size: -
CDR3 protein: CAWSLRDYGYTF
CDR3 DNA: TGTGCCTGGAGTCTCAGGGACTATGGCTACACCTTC

J gene: TRBJ2-2
V gene: TRBV6-5
D gene: TRBD1
CDR3 length: 13
clone size: many
CDR3 protein: CATRTGDTGELFF
CDR3 DNA: TGTGCCACCAGGACAGGGGACACCGGGGAGCTGTTTTTT

J gene: TRBJ2-2
V gene: TRBV11-3
D gene: -
CDR3 length: 15
clone size: -
CDR3 protein: CASSFGRPNTGELFF
CDR3 DNA: TGTGCCAGCAGCTTCGGCAGGCCGAACACCGGGGAGCTGTTTTTT

J gene: TRBJ2-3
V gene: TRBV4-1
D gene: TRBD2
CDR3 length: 17
clone size: -
CDR3 protein: CASSQGLAGFSTDTQYF
CDR3 DNA: TGCGCCAGCAGCCAAGGACTAGCGGGGTTTAGCACAGATACGCAGTATTTT

J gene: TRBJ1-1
V gene: TRBV6-6
D gene: -
CDR3 length: 14
clone size: -
CDR3 protein: CASSYPGLNTEAFF
CDR3 DNA: TGTGCCAGCAGTTACCCAGGGTTGAACACTGAAGCTTTCTTT

J gene: TRBJ1-2
V gene: TRBV19
D gene: -
CDR3 length: 13
clone size: -
CDR3 protein: CASSNRGSYGYTF
CDR3 DNA: TGTGCCAGTTCCAACCGGGGGTCCTATGGCTACACCTTC

J gene: TRBJ2-3
V gene: TRBV11-3
D gene: -
CDR3 length: 16
clone size: -
CDR3 protein: CASSPEGPSSTDTQYF
CDR3 DNA: TGTGCCAGCAGCCCGGAGGGACCCAGTTCCACAGATACGCAGTATTTT

J gene: TRBJ2-1
V gene: TRBV2
D gene: TRBD2
CDR3 length: 15
clone size: -
CDR3 protein: CASSEGLAGVYEQFF
CDR3 DNA: TGTGCCAGCAGTGAAGGACTAGCGGGGGTATATGAGCAGTTCTTC

J gene: TRBJ2-1
V gene: TRBV6-5
D gene: -
CDR3 length: 15
clone size: -
CDR3 protein: CASSRQATSYNEQFF
CDR3 DNA: TGTGCCAGCAGCCGACAAGCTACCTCCTACAATGAGCAGTTCTTC

J gene: TRBJ2-7
V gene: TRBV28
D gene: TRBD1
CDR3 length: 13
clone size: -
CDR3 protein: CASSVGQAYEQYF
CDR3 DNA: TGTGCCAGCAGTGTCGGACAGGCCTACGAGCAGTACTTC

J gene: TRBJ2-7
V gene: TRBV4-2
D gene: TRBD2
CDR3 length: 15
clone size: -
CDR3 protein: CASSQSLAGVYEQYF
CDR3 DNA: TGTGCCAGCAGCCAAAGCCTAGCGGGGGTCTACGAGCAGTACTTC

J gene: TRBJ1-5
V gene: TRBV25-1
D gene: -
CDR3 length: 16
clone size: -
CDR3 protein: CASSEGRGVSNQPQHF
CDR3 DNA: TGTGCCAGCAGTGAAGGCCGAGGTGTCAGCAATCAGCCCCAGCATTTT

J gene: TRBJ1-3
V gene: TRBV12-3/TRBV12-4
D gene: -
CDR3 length: 12
clone size: -
CDR3 protein: CASSSLGNTIYF
CDR3 DNA: TGTGCCAGCAGTTCCCTCGGAAACACCATATATTTT

J gene: TRBJ1-1
V gene: TRBV7-9
D gene: TRBD1
CDR3 length: 14
clone size: -
CDR3 protein: CASSTRDRGDEAFF
CDR3 DNA: TGTGCCAGCAGTACCCGGGACAGGGGGGATGAAGCTTTCTTT

J gene: TRBJ1-3
V gene: TRBV9
D gene: -
CDR3 length: 15
clone size: -
CDR3 protein: CASSLSTRTGNTIYF
CDR3 DNA: TGTGCCAGCAGCTTGTCGACACGCACTGGAAACACCATATATTTT

J gene: TRBJ2-2
V gene: TRBV12-3/TRBV12-4
D gene: -
CDR3 length: 11
clone size: -
CDR3 protein: CASSRSGELFF
CDR3 DNA: TGTGCCAGCAGCCGGTCCGGGGAGCTGTTTTTT

J gene: TRBJ2-3
V gene: TRBV7-9
D gene: -
CDR3 length: 13
clone size: -
CDR3 protein: CASRGGLTDTQYF
CDR3 DNA: TGTGCCAGCAGAGGAGGGCTGACAGATACGCAGTATTTT

J gene: TRBJ1-3
V gene: TRBV6-5
D gene: -
CDR3 length: 13
clone size: -
CDR3 protein: CASSYRGGDTIYF
CDR3 DNA: TGTGCCAGCAGTTACAGAGGAGGGGACACCATATATTTT

J gene: TRBJ1-1
V gene: TRBV14
D gene: TRBD1
CDR3 length: 15
clone size: -
CDR3 protein: CASREGQGMNTEAFF
CDR3 DNA: TGTGCCAGCAGAGAGGGACAGGGGATGAACACTGAAGCTTTCTTT

J gene: TRBJ2-1
V gene: TRBV27
D gene: TRBD1
CDR3 length: 15
clone size: -
CDR3 protein: CASSLDRGPYNEQFF
CDR3 DNA: TGTGCCAGCAGTTTAGACAGGGGGCCTTACAATGAGCAGTTCTTC

J gene: TRBJ2-7
V gene: TRBV14
D gene: TRBD1
CDR3 length: 16
clone size: -
CDR3 protein: CASSSWTGGESGEQYF
CDR3 DNA: TGTGCCAGCAGCTCCTGGACAGGGGGCGAAAGTGGCGAGCAGTACTTC

J gene: TRBJ1-1
V gene: TRBV5-1
D gene: -
CDR3 length: 15
clone size: -
CDR3 protein: CASSLVGRVFSEAFF
CDR3 DNA: TGCGCCAGCAGCTTGGTTGGCAGGGTTTTCTCTGAAGCTTTCTTT

J gene: TRBJ1-2
V gene: TRBV25-1
D gene: TRBD1
CDR3 length: 14
clone size: -
CDR3 protein: CASSLRGANYGYTF
CDR3 DNA: TGTGCCAGCAGTCTCAGGGGGGCAAACTATGGCTACACCTTC

J gene: TRBJ2-5
V gene: TRBV18
D gene: -
CDR3 length: 14
clone size: -
CDR3 protein: CASSPPGSRETQYF
CDR3 DNA: TGTGCCAGCTCACCACCTGGGAGTAGAGAGACCCAGTACTTC

J gene: TRBJ2-1
V gene: TRBV11-2
D gene: TRBD2
CDR3 length: 15
clone size: -
CDR3 protein: CASSFSGGRVNEQFF
CDR3 DNA: TGTGCCAGCAGCTTTAGCGGGGGTAGGGTAAATGAGCAGTTCTTC

J gene: TRBJ1-4
V gene: TRBV18
D gene: TRBD1
CDR3 length: 19
clone size: once
CDR3 protein: CASSLHNSGGGTTNEKLFF
CDR3 DNA: TGTGCCAGCTCACTACACAATTCAGGGGGCGGTACAACTAATGAAAAACTGTTTTTT

J gene: TRBJ1-1
V gene: TRBV7-6
D gene: -
CDR3 length: 13
clone size: -
CDR3 protein: CASSLSRVAEAFF
CDR3 DNA: TGTGCCAGCAGCTTAAGCAGGGTAGCTGAAGCTTTCTTT

J gene: TRBJ1-2
V gene: TRBV2
D gene: TRBD1
CDR3 length: 13
clone size: few
CDR3 protein: CAMGQGGNYGYTF
CDR3 DNA: TGTGCCATGGGACAGGGGGGTAACTATGGCTACACCTTC